The clone carrying this T cell receptor (beta chain) has ten or more counts. Its specificity is not known. Trimming cost V 1 base and J 4 bases; bases outside gene matches: 4. This CDR3 has 15 amino acids. Germline loops: CDR1 SGHTA, CDR2 FQGTGA. These data originate in a study of T cell repertoires in cytomegalovirus infection. In the study overall: Through public TCR beta signatures, both CMV infection and matching HLA type were indicated. General study results and limits: HLA-C-restricted, CMV-specific TCR beta clonotypes were dominant ex vivo. Cumulative frequency (of public TCR beta family members) identified carriers of CMV plus the relevant HLA.

TCRdb used MiXCR to reprocess the reads, holding one entry per CDR3 protein. The data hold around 120,000 distinct CDR3 sequences, with roughly 8.2% observed a single time. This receptor was taken from a human donor in good health (CMV status not recorded). Some clones in this sample may be carry-over from other donors' samples. The chain couples TRBV7-3 to TRBJ1-1, with 9 bases fitting TRBD1. Specimen: PBMCs. CDR3 sequence (DNA): TGTGCCAGCAGCTTAATTAACAGGGGGCTCACTGAAGCTTTCTTT. This sequence encodes CASSLINRGLTEAFF.